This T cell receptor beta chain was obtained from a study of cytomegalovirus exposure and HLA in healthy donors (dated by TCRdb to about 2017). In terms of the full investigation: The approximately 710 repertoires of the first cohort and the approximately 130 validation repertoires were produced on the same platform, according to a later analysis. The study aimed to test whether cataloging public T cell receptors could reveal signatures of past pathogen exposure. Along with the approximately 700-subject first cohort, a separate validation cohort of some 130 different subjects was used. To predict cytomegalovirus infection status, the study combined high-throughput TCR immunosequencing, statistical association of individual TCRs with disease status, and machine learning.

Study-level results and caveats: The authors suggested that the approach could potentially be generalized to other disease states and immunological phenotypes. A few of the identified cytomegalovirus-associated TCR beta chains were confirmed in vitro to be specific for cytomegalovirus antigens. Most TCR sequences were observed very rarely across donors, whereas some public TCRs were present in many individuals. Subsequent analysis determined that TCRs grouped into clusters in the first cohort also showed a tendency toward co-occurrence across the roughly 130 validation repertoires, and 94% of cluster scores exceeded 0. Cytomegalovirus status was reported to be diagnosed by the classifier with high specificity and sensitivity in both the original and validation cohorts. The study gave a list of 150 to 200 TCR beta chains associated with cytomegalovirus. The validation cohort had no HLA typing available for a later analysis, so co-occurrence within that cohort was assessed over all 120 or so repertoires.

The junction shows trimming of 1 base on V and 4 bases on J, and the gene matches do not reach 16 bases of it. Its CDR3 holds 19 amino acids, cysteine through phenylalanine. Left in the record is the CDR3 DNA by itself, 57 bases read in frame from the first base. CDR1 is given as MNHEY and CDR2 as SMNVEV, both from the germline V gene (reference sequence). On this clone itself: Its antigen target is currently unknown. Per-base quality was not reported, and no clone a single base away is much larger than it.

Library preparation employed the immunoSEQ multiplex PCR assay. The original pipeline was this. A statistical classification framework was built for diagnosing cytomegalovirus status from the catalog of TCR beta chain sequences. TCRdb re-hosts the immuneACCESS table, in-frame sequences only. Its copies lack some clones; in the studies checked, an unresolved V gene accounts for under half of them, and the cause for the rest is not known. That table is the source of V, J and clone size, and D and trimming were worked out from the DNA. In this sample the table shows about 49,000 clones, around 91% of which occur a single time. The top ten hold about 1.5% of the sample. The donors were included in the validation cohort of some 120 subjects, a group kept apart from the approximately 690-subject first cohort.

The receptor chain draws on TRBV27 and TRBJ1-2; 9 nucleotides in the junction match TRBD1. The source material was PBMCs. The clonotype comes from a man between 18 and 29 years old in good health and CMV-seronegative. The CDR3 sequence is CASSLFPPDRGGLSYGYTF. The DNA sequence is TGTGCCAGCAGTTTATTCCCTCCGGACAGGGGAGGGCTAAGCTATGGCTACACCTTC.